This record covers a single T cell receptor beta chain. No antigen is known for it. The PCR contained 60 Vbeta and 13 Jbeta primers. Sequencing used immunoSEQ multiplex PCR; TCRdb keeps in-frame clones, though not all of them. The sample carries 90,000 to 120,000 clones, less than 85% recorded once. Donors in the study were healthy people who gave bone marrow. The length of the CDR3 is 14 residues. CDR1 and CDR2 (germline): GTSNPN, SVGIG (reference sequence). V was clipped by 1 base and J by 0 bases, with 8 bases between them. The data were obtained in a study of cytomegalovirus exposure and HLA in healthy donors. The study, taken as a whole, reports: DRB1 had the most TCR associations and HLA-C the fewest, a later analysis found, with rates varying by HLA locus. The analysis excluded some indistinguishable V segments, including TRBV6-2 and TRBV6-3. Another analysis was done later, and it associated approximately 17,000 TCR beta sequences with HLA alleles at 0.05 false discovery rate.

This clonotype originated in a young woman in good health and CMV-seropositive. Sequencing was performed on PBMCs. The chain carries TRBV30 and TRBJ2-3, with unresolved D. The CDR3 is CAWSGVFSTDTQYF. The CDR3 DNA sequence: TGTGCCTGGAGTGGAGTGTTTAGCACAGATACGCAGTATTTT.